The next 8 T cell receptor beta chains were all read from a single sample in a study of control samples from healthy donors and cancer patients. Method: immunoSEQ multiplex PCR; TCRdb's copy keeps in-frame clones and lacks some. The sample comprises tens of thousands of clones, approximately 89% of which are singletons, and over 4.5% rests with the top ten. The sequenced material came from PBMCs. These receptors came from a man in his fifties or sixties with colorectal cancer.

The chain has TRBV6-4 and TRBJ2-3; D ambiguous. Germline lookup yields CDR1 MRHNA and CDR2 SNTAGT. The V end was cut by 2 bases, the J end by 2 bases, with 11 bases between. The CDR3 covers 15 residues. This CDR3 reads CASSDGFLSTDTQYF. As DNA, the CDR3 is TGTGCCAGCAGTGACGGGTTCCTATCCACAGATACGCAGTATTTT.

The rearrangement links TRBV6-2 or TRBV6-3 to TRBJ2-2; D is perhaps TRBD1 (5 bases). CDR3 length: 14 amino acids. V lost 4 bases and J 0 bases, leaving 6 bases between the germline ends. Germline CDR1 is MNHEY and CDR2 is SVGEGT. As DNA, the CDR3 is TGTGCCAGCAGTTTGACAGCGAACACCGGGGAGCTGTTTTTT. Its protein product is CASSLTANTGELFF.

The chain employs TRBV30 and TRBJ2-7, with D possibly TRBD1 on 6 matching bases. With 3 bases removed from V and 2 bases from J, the gap between germline ends came to 11 bases. Germline CDR1 reads GTSNPN; CDR2 reads SVGIG (reference sequence). The CDR3 covers 13 residues. CDR3 residues: CAWSTGRTYEQYF. CDR3 nucleotide sequence: TGTGCCTGGAGCACAGGGCGAACCTACGAGCAGTACTTC.

This clone was counted only a few times. The CDR3 nucleotides are TGTGCCAGCTCACCGAAGGGGCGGGGCACTGAAGCTTTCTTT. Translating it yields CASSPKGRGTEAFF. The rearrangement uses TRBV18 and TRBJ1-1; D possibly corresponds to TRBD1 (5 bases). The V gene lost 3 bases and the J gene lost 4 bases, with 12 bases spanning the gap. CDR1 KGHSH and CDR2 LQKENI come from the germline V gene. This CDR3 has 14 amino acids.

The J gene is TRBJ2-3, the V gene TRBV27; 12 positions match TRBD2. Germline V gives CDR1 MNHEY, CDR2 SMNVEV (reference sequence). V dropped 3 bases and J dropped 0; count of bases not matched to a gene: 7. The CDR3 spans 18 residues. CDR3 loop: CASSFRLAGAHSTDTQYF. The DNA of the CDR3 is TGTGCCAGCAGTTTTAGACTAGCGGGGGCCCATAGCACAGATACGCAGTATTTT.

This clone was counted between two and nine times. The DNA of the CDR3 is TGTGCCAGCAGCTTGCGCGGGGACCGGGGTCAGCCCCAGCATTTT. Its protein product is CASSLRGDRGQPQHF. The gene calls are TRBV5-5 and TRBJ1-5; D might be TRBD1 (5 bases). The germline V gene has CDR1 SGHKS and CDR2 YYEKEE (reference sequence). The CDR3 extends over 15 amino acids. V lost 1 base to trimming and J lost 6 bases, with 14 bases between them.

The gene calls are TRBV19 and TRBJ2-4; TRBD1 agrees at 9 bases. Germline-derived CDR1 and CDR2 are LNHDA and SQIVND (reference sequence). V lost 6 bases and J lost 2; bases outside the gene matches: 5. The CDR3 is 15 residues long. The CDR3 DNA reads as TGTGCCAGTAGCTTACAGGGGGCGTCCAAAAACATTCAGTACTTC. This gives the protein CASSLQGASKNIQYF.

V is TRBV6-4 and J is TRBJ2-1, with D possibly TRBD2 on 6 matching bases. V was clipped by 2 bases and J by 4 bases, with 15 bases between them. This CDR3 has 16 amino acids. Germline V CDR1 and CDR2: MRHNA, SNTAGT. The CDR3 DNA follows: TGTGCCAGCAGTGACGGGAGGTTCCGCCTTTACAATGAGCAGTTCTTC. Encoded protein: CASSDGRFRLYNEQFF.